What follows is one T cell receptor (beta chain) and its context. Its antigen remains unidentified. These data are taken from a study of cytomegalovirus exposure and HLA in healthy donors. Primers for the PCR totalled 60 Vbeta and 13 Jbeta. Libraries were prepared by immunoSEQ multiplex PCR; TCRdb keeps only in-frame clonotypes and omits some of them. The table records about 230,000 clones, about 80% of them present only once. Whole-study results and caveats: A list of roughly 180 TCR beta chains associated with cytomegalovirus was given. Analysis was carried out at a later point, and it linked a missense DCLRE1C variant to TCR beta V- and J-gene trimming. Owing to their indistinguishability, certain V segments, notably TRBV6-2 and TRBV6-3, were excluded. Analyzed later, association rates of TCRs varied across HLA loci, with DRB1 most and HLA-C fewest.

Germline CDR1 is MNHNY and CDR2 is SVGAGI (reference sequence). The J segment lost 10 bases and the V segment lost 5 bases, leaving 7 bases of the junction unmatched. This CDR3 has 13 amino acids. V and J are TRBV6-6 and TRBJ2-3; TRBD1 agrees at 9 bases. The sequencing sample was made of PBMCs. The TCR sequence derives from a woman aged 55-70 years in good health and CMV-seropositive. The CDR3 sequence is CASSPQGASAQYF. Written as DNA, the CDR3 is TGTGCCAGCAGTCCACAGGGGGCGTCGGCGCAGTATTTT.